The source of this TCR beta chain is a study of T-cell reconstitution after alpha-beta-depleted transplantation in children. Preparing the TCRbeta library involved the use of unique molecular identifiers. From the PCR reads, TCRdb called clonotypes with MiXCR, one entry per CDR3 protein. The sample has fewer than 1 million distinct CDR3 sequences, 15% to 20% seen once. For this clonotype: What it binds is unknown.

Germline V lookup: CDR1 LNHDA, CDR2 SQIVND (reference sequence). The CDR3 consists of 14 residues. V lost 7 bases, J lost 9 bases, and 6 bases stayed unmatched. The study, taken as a whole, reports: After transplant, high TCRbeta diversity at day 60 in some patients arose from surviving recipient T cells and thymic progenitors. Several hundred expanded graft clones reportedly were the source of alpha-beta T cells about two months after transplant. The main origin of T-cell counts and diversity one year after transplant was newly produced T cells.

This sequence joins TRBV19 and TRBJ2-1; 13 nucleotides align to TRBD2. This TCR derives from a male patient aged 10-17 years who had a stem cell transplant for acute lymphoblastic leukemia, so the T cells may come from the graft donor. Specimen: PBMCs, mostly from graft donor cells, collected 360 days after TCRalphabeta/CD19-depleted stem cell transplant. CDR3 bases: TGTGCCAGTAAAGCGACTAGCGGGAGGTTTGAGCAGTTCTTC. It is translated as CASKATSGRFEQFF.